This T cell receptor (beta chain) was sequenced for a study of blood T cell repertoires in COVID-19. This clone was found once. Data came from immunoSEQ multiplex PCR; TCRdb stores just in-frame clones and leaves some out. The sample includes under 350,000 clones, 85% to 90% of them seen just once. The sequence came from a man in his thirties or forties who had recovered from COVID-19. Sequencing was performed on PBMCs or T cells enriched from blood (not recorded which).

The chain's CDR3 is CASSYTTAHTEAFF. CDR3 sequence (DNA): TGTGCCAGCAGCTACACCACCGCCCACACTGAAGCTTTCTTT. This chain uses TRBV5-4 with TRBJ1-1; D remains ambiguous. Between the trimmed V and J ends, which lost 3 bases and 3 bases, there was a span of 12 bases. The CDR3 consists of 14 residues. Germline assignment: CDR1 SGHNT and CDR2 YYREEE (reference sequence).